The rows below give T cell receptor beta chains drawn from one sample of a study of spatial heterogeneity in lung cancer. From the 5' RACE reads, TCRdb called clonotypes with MiXCR, one entry per CDR3 protein. Among roughly 48,000 distinct CDR3 sequences listed, less than 5.5% were seen once. The sequences come from PBMCs, collected at surgery. The receptor source for this set is a male donor with early-stage non-small cell lung cancer. CDR3s include the opening cysteine and the closing phenylalanine or tryptophan. A D gene is named only where the DNA matches it firmly. Size is omitted from some rows. Given values are once, few, many or a class for expanded clones.

D gene: TRBD1
clone size: many
V gene: TRBV6-5
J gene: TRBJ2-5
CDR3 protein: CASSYGARGSETQYF
CDR3 DNA: TGTGCCAGCAGTTACGGGGCCAGGGGGTCGGAGACCCAGTACTTC

D gene: .
clone size: many
V gene: TRBV18
J gene: TRBJ1-1
CDR3 protein: CASSPQSRVGDF
CDR3 DNA: TGTGCCAGCTCACCACAGAGCAGGGTCGGCGACTTT

D gene: .
clone size: few
V gene: TRBV5-1
J gene: TRBJ2-3
CDR3 protein: CASSMVLADTQYF
CDR3 DNA: TGCGCCAGCAGCATGGTCCTGGCAGATACGCAGTATTTT

D gene: TRBD1
clone size: many
V gene: TRBV6-5
J gene: TRBJ2-7
CDR3 protein: CASSSGQGYEQYF
CDR3 DNA: TGTGCCAGCAGTTCCGGACAGGGCTACGAGCAGTACTTC

D gene: TRBD1
clone size: many
V gene: TRBV7-2
J gene: TRBJ1-3
CDR3 protein: CASSHFPGGAGNTIYF
CDR3 DNA: TGTGCCAGCAGCCATTTCCCAGGGGGCGCTGGAAACACCATATATTTT

D gene: .
clone size: many
V gene: TRBV5-6
J gene: TRBJ2-3
CDR3 protein: CASSFPNTDTQYF
CDR3 DNA: TGTGCCAGCAGCTTCCCGAACACAGATACGCAGTATTTT

D gene: .
clone size: many
V gene: TRBV28
J gene: TRBJ2-3
CDR3 protein: CASSSPGWSDTQYF
CDR3 DNA: TGTGCCAGCAGTTCCCCGGGGTGGTCAGATACGCAGTATTTT

D gene: .
clone size: many
V gene: TRBV18
J gene: TRBJ2-3
CDR3 protein: CASSQSNTDTQYF
CDR3 DNA: TGTGCCAGCTCACAGTCAAACACAGATACGCAGTATTTT

D gene: TRBD1
clone size: many
V gene: TRBV5-1
J gene: TRBJ1-2
CDR3 protein: CASSSTGMGYGYTF
CDR3 DNA: TGCGCCAGCAGCTCGACAGGGATGGGCTATGGCTACACCTTC

D gene: .
clone size: many
V gene: TRBV4-1
J gene: TRBJ1-2
CDR3 protein: CASSQGGASPYGYTF
CDR3 DNA: TGCGCCAGCAGCCAAGGGGGGGCCTCCCCCTATGGCTACACCTTC

D gene: .
clone size: many
V gene: TRBV19
J gene: TRBJ2-7
CDR3 protein: CASSINGGSYEQYF
CDR3 DNA: TGTGCCAGTAGTATAAATGGAGGCTCCTACGAGCAGTACTTC

D gene: .
clone size: many
V gene: TRBV12-3/TRBV12-4
J gene: TRBJ1-1
CDR3 protein: CASSLGGGTEAFF
CDR3 DNA: TGTGCCAGCAGTTTAGGAGGGGGCACTGAAGCTTTCTTT

D gene: TRBD1
clone size: many
V gene: TRBV19
J gene: TRBJ1-1
CDR3 protein: CASSTGQVNTEAFF
CDR3 DNA: TGTGCCAGTAGTACCGGACAGGTGAACACTGAAGCTTTCTTT

D gene: .
clone size: many
V gene: TRBV7-3
J gene: TRBJ2-5
CDR3 protein: CASSPVGQGETQYF
CDR3 DNA: TGTGCCAGCAGCCCCGTTGGGCAGGGGGAGACCCAGTACTTC

D gene: TRBD2
clone size: many
V gene: TRBV5-4
J gene: TRBJ2-3
CDR3 protein: CASSLVLAGGPTDTQYF
CDR3 DNA: TGTGCCAGCAGCTTGGTACTAGCGGGAGGGCCAACTGATACGCAGTATTTT

D gene: .
clone size: few
V gene: TRBV6-1
J gene: TRBJ2-7
CDR3 protein: CASREGGPSYEQYF
CDR3 DNA: TGTGCCAGCAGGGAGGGCGGGCCCTCCTACGAGCAGTACTTC

D gene: .
clone size: many
V gene: TRBV2
J gene: TRBJ2-3
CDR3 protein: CASKRIGSTDTQYF
CDR3 DNA: TGTGCCAGCAAGAGGATAGGGTCGACAGATACGCAGTATTTT

D gene: .
clone size: many
V gene: TRBV7-2
J gene: TRBJ2-1
CDR3 protein: CASSLNSVTYNEQFF
CDR3 DNA: TGTGCCAGCAGCTTAAATAGCGTTACCTACAATGAGCAGTTCTTC

D gene: TRBD1
clone size: many
V gene: TRBV6-1
J gene: TRBJ1-1
CDR3 protein: CASSEMTGYTEAFF
CDR3 DNA: TGTGCCAGCAGTGAAATGACAGGGTACACTGAAGCTTTCTTT

D gene: .
clone size: many
V gene: TRBV9
J gene: TRBJ2-2
CDR3 protein: CASSVEVGNTGELFF
CDR3 DNA: TGTGCCAGCAGCGTAGAAGTAGGGAACACCGGGGAGCTGTTTTTT

D gene: .
clone size: .
V gene: TRBV20-1
J gene: TRBJ2-3
CDR3 protein: CSAVRGRAEDTQYF
CDR3 DNA: TGCAGTGCCGTCAGGGGGAGGGCCGAAGATACGCAGTATTTT

D gene: .
clone size: many
V gene: TRBV7-2
J gene: TRBJ2-5
CDR3 protein: CASSPRGETQYF
CDR3 DNA: TGTGCCAGCAGCCCTCGAGGGGAGACCCAGTACTTC

D gene: .
clone size: many
V gene: TRBV5-1
J gene: TRBJ2-7
CDR3 protein: CASSVDLYEQYF
CDR3 DNA: TGCGCCAGCAGCGTGGACCTCTACGAGCAGTACTTC

D gene: .
clone size: many
V gene: TRBV29-1
J gene: TRBJ2-1
CDR3 protein: CSVDWQVGEQFF
CDR3 DNA: TGCAGCGTTGACTGGCAGGTCGGGGAGCAGTTCTTC

D gene: TRBD2
clone size: many
V gene: TRBV28
J gene: TRBJ2-7
CDR3 protein: CASTPTSGRYEQYF
CDR3 DNA: TGTGCCAGCACCCCGACTAGCGGGAGATACGAGCAGTACTTC

D gene: .
clone size: many
V gene: TRBV29-1
J gene: TRBJ2-1
CDR3 protein: CSVEEKAFSYNEQFF
CDR3 DNA: TGCAGCGTTGAAGAAAAAGCGTTCTCCTACAATGAGCAGTTCTTC

D gene: .
clone size: many
V gene: TRBV3-1
J gene: TRBJ2-1
CDR3 protein: CASSQDSRVGQFF
CDR3 DNA: TGTGCCAGCAGCCAAGATTCTCGGGTGGGGCAGTTCTTC

D gene: TRBD2
clone size: many
V gene: TRBV5-1
J gene: TRBJ2-1
CDR3 protein: CASSPSLAGNNEQFF
CDR3 DNA: TGCGCCAGCAGCCCGTCACTAGCGGGAAACAATGAGCAGTTCTTC

D gene: .
clone size: .
V gene: TRBV30
J gene: TRBJ2-7
CDR3 protein: CAWRVSGLVHEQYF
CDR3 DNA: TGTGCCTGGAGAGTCTCGGGACTGGTCCACGAGCAGTACTTC

D gene: TRBD2
clone size: many
V gene: TRBV5-1
J gene: TRBJ2-5
CDR3 protein: CASTWAGGQETQYF
CDR3 DNA: TGCGCCAGCACGTGGGCGGGAGGCCAAGAGACCCAGTACTTC

D gene: TRBD1
clone size: many
V gene: TRBV11-2
J gene: TRBJ2-2
CDR3 protein: CASSPDRGRNTGELFF
CDR3 DNA: TGTGCCAGCAGCCCCGACAGGGGGCGTAACACCGGGGAGCTGTTTTTT

D gene: TRBD2
clone size: once
V gene: TRBV10-3
J gene: TRBJ2-1
CDR3 protein: CAISEGGTRKFF
CDR3 DNA: TGTGCCATCAGTGAGGGGGGGACTAGAAAGTTCTTC

D gene: .
clone size: many
V gene: TRBV20-1
J gene: TRBJ1-1
CDR3 protein: CSARAGNTEAFF
CDR3 DNA: TGCAGTGCTAGAGCAGGGAACACTGAAGCTTTCTTT

D gene: TRBD1
clone size: few
V gene: TRBV6-5
J gene: TRBJ1-1
CDR3 protein: CASSYWTGTEAFF
CDR3 DNA: TGTGCCAGCAGTTACTGGACAGGGACTGAAGCTTTCTTT

D gene: .
clone size: few
V gene: TRBV28
J gene: TRBJ1-4
CDR3 protein: CASSLSGPTGEKLFF
CDR3 DNA: TGTGCCAGCAGTTTAAGCGGGCCAACTGGGGAAAAACTGTTTTTT

D gene: .
clone size: many
V gene: TRBV7-9
J gene: TRBJ2-1
CDR3 protein: CASSLGQGPGEQFF
CDR3 DNA: TGTGCCAGCAGCTTAGGGCAGGGGCCGGGTGAGCAGTTCTTC

D gene: .
clone size: many
V gene: TRBV27
J gene: TRBJ2-1
CDR3 protein: CASRVLAIAVGDNEQFF
CDR3 DNA: TGTGCCAGCAGAGTTCTGGCCATAGCGGTCGGGGACAATGAGCAGTTCTTC

D gene: .
clone size: many
V gene: TRBV2
J gene: TRBJ2-4
CDR3 protein: CAAGLGPWDKNIQYF
CDR3 DNA: TGTGCCGCAGGGCTAGGTCCTTGGGACAAAAACATTCAGTACTTC

D gene: .
clone size: many
V gene: TRBV5-1
J gene: TRBJ2-3
CDR3 protein: CASSLVPSGTDTQYF
CDR3 DNA: TGCGCCAGCAGCTTGGTTCCTTCTGGCACAGATACGCAGTATTTT

D gene: .
clone size: many
V gene: TRBV7-2
J gene: TRBJ2-7
CDR3 protein: CASSLDPGPYEQYF
CDR3 DNA: TGTGCCAGCAGCTTAGACCCAGGACCATACGAGCAGTACTTC

D gene: TRBD1
clone size: many
V gene: TRBV27
J gene: TRBJ1-1
CDR3 protein: CASSSGRGGWTEAFF
CDR3 DNA: TGTGCCAGCAGTTCAGGGAGAGGGGGCTGGACTGAAGCTTTCTTT

D gene: TRBD2
clone size: few
V gene: TRBV12-3/TRBV12-4
J gene: TRBJ2-1
CDR3 protein: CASSLALAGHNEQFF
CDR3 DNA: TGTGCCAGCAGTTTGGCGCTAGCGGGGCACAATGAGCAGTTCTTC

D gene: .
clone size: many
V gene: TRBV28
J gene: TRBJ2-2
CDR3 protein: CASSPGPTGELFF
CDR3 DNA: TGTGCCAGCAGTCCGGGCCCCACCGGGGAGCTGTTTTTT

D gene: TRBD1
clone size: many
V gene: TRBV20-1
J gene: TRBJ1-6
CDR3 protein: CSVSDRGNSPLHF
CDR3 DNA: TGCAGTGTCTCGGACAGGGGTAATTCACCCCTCCACTTT

D gene: .
clone size: many
V gene: TRBV9
J gene: TRBJ2-2
CDR3 protein: CASSPRLGTGELFF
CDR3 DNA: TGTGCCAGCAGCCCCCGATTGGGTACCGGGGAGCTGTTTTTT

D gene: .
clone size: many
V gene: TRBV5-5
J gene: TRBJ2-7
CDR3 protein: CASSPRDADEQYF
CDR3 DNA: TGTGCCAGCAGCCCTCGAGACGCTGACGAGCAGTACTTC

D gene: .
clone size: many
V gene: TRBV5-1
J gene: TRBJ2-1
CDR3 protein: CASSLAPRSNEQFF
CDR3 DNA: TGCGCCAGCAGCTTGGCCCCTAGATCCAATGAGCAGTTCTTC

D gene: .
clone size: many
V gene: TRBV6-5
J gene: TRBJ2-1
CDR3 protein: CASSYSRGRGEQFF
CDR3 DNA: TGTGCCAGCAGTTACTCGAGGGGACGGGGTGAGCAGTTCTTC

D gene: .
clone size: many
V gene: TRBV5-4
J gene: TRBJ2-5
CDR3 protein: CASSSEGLQETQYF
CDR3 DNA: TGTGCCAGCAGCTCGGAGGGGCTCCAAGAGACCCAGTACTTC

D gene: .
clone size: many
V gene: TRBV5-1
J gene: TRBJ2-1
CDR3 protein: CASSLVAEVKFF
CDR3 DNA: TGCGCCAGCAGCTTGGTGGCAGAGGTTAAGTTCTTC

D gene: .
clone size: .
V gene: TRBV13
J gene: TRBJ2-1
CDR3 protein: CASSFDRNEQFF
CDR3 DNA: TGTGCCAGCAGCTTCGACCGAAATGAGCAGTTCTTC

D gene: .
clone size: many
V gene: TRBV20-1
J gene: TRBJ2-5
CDR3 protein: CSARDVRTSQETQYF
CDR3 DNA: TGCAGTGCTAGAGATGTTCGAACTAGCCAAGAGACCCAGTACTTC

D gene: .
clone size: many
V gene: TRBV7-2
J gene: TRBJ2-3
CDR3 protein: CASSLVFSGLTDTQYF
CDR3 DNA: TGTGCCAGCAGCTTAGTTTTTAGCGGACTCACAGATACGCAGTATTTT

D gene: .
clone size: few
V gene: TRBV30
J gene: TRBJ1-6
CDR3 protein: CAWARTSPLHF
CDR3 DNA: TGTGCCTGGGCGAGGACCTCACCCCTCCACTTT

D gene: .
clone size: few
V gene: TRBV19
J gene: TRBJ2-2
CDR3 protein: CASSITGRSGELFF
CDR3 DNA: TGTGCCAGTAGTATTACAGGGAGGTCCGGGGAGCTGTTTTTT

D gene: .
clone size: .
V gene: TRBV19
J gene: TRBJ1-5
CDR3 protein: CASSMQGGQPQHF
CDR3 DNA: TGTGCCAGTAGTATGCAGGGCGGTCAGCCCCAGCATTTT

D gene: .
clone size: many
V gene: TRBV7-2
J gene: TRBJ1-6
CDR3 protein: CASSPPLRDSPLHF
CDR3 DNA: TGTGCCAGCAGCCCCCCCTTAAGGGATTCACCCCTCCACTTT